One T cell receptor (beta chain) is described in this entry. This specimen comes from a study of T cell changes during pregnancy in multiple sclerosis. Here immunoSEQ multiplex PCR was the method, and the copy in TCRdb shows in-frame clones only, minus some. The table has over 70,000 clones, approximately 94% seen once. This CDR3 is 15 amino acids long. The sequence was collected from a female donor with multiple sclerosis, enrolled in a pregnancy study. The J gene is TRBJ1-5, the V gene TRBV7-5; the D segment call TRBD1 is taken from the table without a DNA check. TRBV7-5 is a listed pseudogene. The sequencing used peripheral blood, collected in the third trimester of pregnancy. The CDR3 DNA is TGTGCCAGAAGCCAGGGGACAGGGAGAAGGCAGCCCCAGCATTTT. It translates to CARSQGTGRRQPQHF.